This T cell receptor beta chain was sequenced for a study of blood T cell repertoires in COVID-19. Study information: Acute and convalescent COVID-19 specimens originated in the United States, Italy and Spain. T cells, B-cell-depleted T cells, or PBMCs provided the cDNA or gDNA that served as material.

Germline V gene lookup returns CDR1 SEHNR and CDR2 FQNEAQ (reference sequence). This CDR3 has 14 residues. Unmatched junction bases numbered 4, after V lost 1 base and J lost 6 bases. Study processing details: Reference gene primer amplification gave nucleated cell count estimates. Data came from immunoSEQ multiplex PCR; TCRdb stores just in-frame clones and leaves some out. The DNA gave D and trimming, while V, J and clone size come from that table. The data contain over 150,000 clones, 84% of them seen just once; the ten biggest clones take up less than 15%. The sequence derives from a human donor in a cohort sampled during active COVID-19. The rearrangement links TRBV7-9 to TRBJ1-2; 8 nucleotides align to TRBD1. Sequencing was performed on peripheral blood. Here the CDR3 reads CASSLDRGTDGYTF. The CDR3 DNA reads TGTGCCAGCAGCTTAGACAGGGGGACGGATGGCTACACCTTC.